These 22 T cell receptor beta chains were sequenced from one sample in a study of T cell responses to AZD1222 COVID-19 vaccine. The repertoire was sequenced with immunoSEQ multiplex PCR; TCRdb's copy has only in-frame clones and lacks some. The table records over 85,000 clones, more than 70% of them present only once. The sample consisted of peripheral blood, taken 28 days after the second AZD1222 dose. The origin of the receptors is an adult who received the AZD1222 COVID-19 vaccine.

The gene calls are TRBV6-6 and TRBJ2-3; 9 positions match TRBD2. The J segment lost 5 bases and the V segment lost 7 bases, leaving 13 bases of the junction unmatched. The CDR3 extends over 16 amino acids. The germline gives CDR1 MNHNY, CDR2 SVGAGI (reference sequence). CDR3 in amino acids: CASNPGGGGALDTQYF. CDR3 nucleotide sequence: TGTGCCAGCAACCCCGGAGGCGGGGGGGCTTTAGATACGCAGTATTTT.

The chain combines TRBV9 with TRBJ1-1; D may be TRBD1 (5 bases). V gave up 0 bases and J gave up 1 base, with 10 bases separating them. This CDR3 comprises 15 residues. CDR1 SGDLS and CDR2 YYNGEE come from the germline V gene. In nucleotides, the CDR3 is TGTGCCAGCAGCGTAGATTGGGGGACGAACACTGAAGCTTTCTTT. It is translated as CASSVDWGTNTEAFF.

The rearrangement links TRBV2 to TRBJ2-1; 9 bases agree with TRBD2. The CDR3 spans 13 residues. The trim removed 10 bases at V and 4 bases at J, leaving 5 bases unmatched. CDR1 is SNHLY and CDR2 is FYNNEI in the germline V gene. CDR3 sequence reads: CAIRTSVYNEQFF. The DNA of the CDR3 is TGTGCCATTCGGACTAGCGTGTACAATGAGCAGTTCTTC.

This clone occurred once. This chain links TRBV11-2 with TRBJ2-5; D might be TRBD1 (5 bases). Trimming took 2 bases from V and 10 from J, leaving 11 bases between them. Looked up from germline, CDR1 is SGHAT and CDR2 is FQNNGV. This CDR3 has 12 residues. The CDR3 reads CASSLLQTVQYF. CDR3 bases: TGTGCCAGCAGCTTATTACAGACAGTCCAGTACTTC.

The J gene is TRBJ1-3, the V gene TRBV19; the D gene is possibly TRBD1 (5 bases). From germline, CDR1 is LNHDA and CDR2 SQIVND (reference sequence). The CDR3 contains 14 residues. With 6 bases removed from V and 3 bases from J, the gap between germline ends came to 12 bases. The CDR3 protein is CASSSQGSGNTIYF. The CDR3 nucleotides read TGTGCCAGTAGCTCCCAGGGAAGTGGAAACACCATATATTTT.

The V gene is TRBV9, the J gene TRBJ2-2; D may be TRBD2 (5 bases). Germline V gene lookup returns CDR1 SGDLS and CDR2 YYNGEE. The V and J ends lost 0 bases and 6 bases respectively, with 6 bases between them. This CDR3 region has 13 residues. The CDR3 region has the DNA TGTGCCAGCAGCGTAGGCGGGCCCGGGGAGCTGTTTTTT. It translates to CASSVGGPGELFF.

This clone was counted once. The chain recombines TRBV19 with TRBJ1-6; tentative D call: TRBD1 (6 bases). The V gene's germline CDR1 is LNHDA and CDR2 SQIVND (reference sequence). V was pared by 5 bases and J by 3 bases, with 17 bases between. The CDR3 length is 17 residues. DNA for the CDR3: TGTGCCAGTAGTCTGAGCATACAGGGATTCTATAATTCACCCCTCCACTTT. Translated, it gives CASSLSIQGFYNSPLHF.

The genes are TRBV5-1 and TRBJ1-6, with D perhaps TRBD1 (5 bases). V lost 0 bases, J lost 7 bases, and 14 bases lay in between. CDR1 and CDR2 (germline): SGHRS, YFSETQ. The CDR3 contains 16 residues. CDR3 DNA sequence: TGCGCCAGCAGCTTGGCCGGCAGGGCGAAAAATTCACCCCTCCACTTT. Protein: CASSLAGRAKNSPLHF.

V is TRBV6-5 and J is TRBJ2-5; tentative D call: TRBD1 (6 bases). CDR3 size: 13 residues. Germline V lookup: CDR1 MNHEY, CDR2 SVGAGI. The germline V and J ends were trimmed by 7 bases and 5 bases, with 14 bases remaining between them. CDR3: CASTLTGTETQYF. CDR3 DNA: TGTGCCAGCACCTTAACAGGGACCGAGACCCAGTACTTC.

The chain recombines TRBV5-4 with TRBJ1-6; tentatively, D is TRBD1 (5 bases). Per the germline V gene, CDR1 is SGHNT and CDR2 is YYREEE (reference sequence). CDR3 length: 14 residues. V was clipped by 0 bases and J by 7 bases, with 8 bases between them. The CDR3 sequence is CASSLGQGNSPLHF. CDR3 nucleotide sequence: TGTGCCAGCAGCTTGGGGCAGGGCAATTCACCCCTCCACTTT.

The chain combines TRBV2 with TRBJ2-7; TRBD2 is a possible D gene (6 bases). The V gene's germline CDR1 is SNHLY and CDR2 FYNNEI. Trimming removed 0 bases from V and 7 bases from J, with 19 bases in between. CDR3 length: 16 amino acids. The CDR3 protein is CASSEAPANSGGEQYV. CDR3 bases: TGTGCCAGCAGTGAAGCCCCGGCGAACTCTGGGGGGGAGCAGTACGTC.

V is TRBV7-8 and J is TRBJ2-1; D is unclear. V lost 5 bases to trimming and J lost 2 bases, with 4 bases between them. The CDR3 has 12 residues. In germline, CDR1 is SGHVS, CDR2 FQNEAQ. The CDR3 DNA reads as TGTGCCAGCAGCCCCGCCTACAATGAGCAGTTCTTC. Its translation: CASSPAYNEQFF. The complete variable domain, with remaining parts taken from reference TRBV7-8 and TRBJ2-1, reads GAGVSQSPRYKVAKRGQDVALRCDPISGHVSLFWYQQALGQGPEFLTYFQNEAQLDKSGLPSDRFFAERPEGSVSTLKIQRTQQEDSAVYLCASSPAYNEQFFGPGTRLTVL.

This chain's CDR3 is CASSYGDQETQYF. As DNA, the CDR3 is TGTGCCAGCAGCTATGGAGACCAAGAGACCCAGTACTTC. The chain has TRBV3-1 (or the pseudogene TRBV3-2) and TRBJ2-5; D not certain. This CDR3 has 13 residues. The germline V gene has CDR1 LGHDT and CDR2 YNNKEL (reference sequence). Trimming took off 5 bases at V and 0 bases at J, with 7 bases between the two ends.

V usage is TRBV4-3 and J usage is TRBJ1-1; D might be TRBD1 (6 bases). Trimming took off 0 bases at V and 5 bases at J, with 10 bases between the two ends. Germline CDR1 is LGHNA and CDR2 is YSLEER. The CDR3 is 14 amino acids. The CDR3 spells CASSQEGGVTEAFF. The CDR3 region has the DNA TGCGCCAGCAGCCAAGAAGGGGGTGTAACTGAAGCTTTCTTT.

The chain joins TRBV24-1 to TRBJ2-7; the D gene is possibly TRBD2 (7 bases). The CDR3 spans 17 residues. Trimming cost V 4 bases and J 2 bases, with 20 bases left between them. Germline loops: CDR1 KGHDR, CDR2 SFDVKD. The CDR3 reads CATSEGGAGLETYEQYF. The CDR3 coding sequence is TGTGCCACCAGTGAGGGGGGGGCGGGATTGGAGACCTACGAGCAGTACTTC.

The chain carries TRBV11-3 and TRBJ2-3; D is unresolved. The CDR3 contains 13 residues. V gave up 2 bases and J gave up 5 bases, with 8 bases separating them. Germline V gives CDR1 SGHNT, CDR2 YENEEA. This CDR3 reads CASSLQSIDTQYF. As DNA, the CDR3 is TGTGCCAGCAGCTTACAAAGTATAGATACGCAGTATTTT.

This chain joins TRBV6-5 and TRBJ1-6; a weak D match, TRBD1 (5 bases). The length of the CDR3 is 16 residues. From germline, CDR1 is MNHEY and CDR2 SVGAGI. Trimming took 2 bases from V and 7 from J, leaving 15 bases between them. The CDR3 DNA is TGTGCCAGCAGTTACGCCACCCGGGCAGGGAATTCACCCCTCCACTTT. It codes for CASSYATRAGNSPLHF.

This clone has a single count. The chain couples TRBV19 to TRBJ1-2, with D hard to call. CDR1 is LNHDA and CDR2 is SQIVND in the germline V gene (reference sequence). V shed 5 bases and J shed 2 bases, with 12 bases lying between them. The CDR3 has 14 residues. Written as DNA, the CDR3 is TGTGCCAGTAGTTCCGGGCTATGGAACTATGGCTACACCTTC. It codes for CASSSGLWNYGYTF. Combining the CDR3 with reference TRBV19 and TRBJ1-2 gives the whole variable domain DGGITQSPKYLFRKEGQNVTLSCEQNLNHDAMYWYRQDPGQGLRLIYYSQIVNDFQKGDIAEGYSVSREKKESFPLTVTSAQKNPTAFYLCASSSGLWNYGYTFGSGTRLTVV.

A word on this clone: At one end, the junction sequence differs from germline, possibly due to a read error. CDR3 region: CASSLDPGTEAFF. The CDR3 coding sequence is TGTGCTAGCAGCTTGGACCCTGGGACTGAAGCTTTCTTT. The gene calls are TRBV7-7 and TRBJ1-1; D not resolved. This CDR3 has 13 residues. Germline V gene sequence: CDR1 SSHAT, CDR2 FNYEAQ (reference sequence).

The CDR3 region is CASSYGRPSNQPQHF. CDR3 sequence (DNA): TGTGCCAGCAGTTACGGCCGTCCGAGCAATCAGCCCCAGCATTTT. The chain combines TRBV6-5 with TRBJ1-5; no clear D gene. This CDR3 has 15 amino acids. In germline, CDR1 is MNHEY, CDR2 SVGAGI. Deletions cut 2 bases from V and 1 base from J, with 9 bases between.

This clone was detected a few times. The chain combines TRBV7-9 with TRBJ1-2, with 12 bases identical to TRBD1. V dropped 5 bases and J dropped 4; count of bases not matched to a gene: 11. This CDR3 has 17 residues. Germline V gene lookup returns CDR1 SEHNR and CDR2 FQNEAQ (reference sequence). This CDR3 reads CASSVSGTGGASYGYTF. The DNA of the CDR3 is TGTGCCAGCAGCGTGTCCGGGACAGGGGGCGCCAGCTATGGCTACACCTTC. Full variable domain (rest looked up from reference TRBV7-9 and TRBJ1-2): DTGVSQNPRHKITKRGQNVTFRCDPISEHNRLYWYRQTLGQGPEFLTYFQNEAQLEKSRLLSDRFSAERPKGSFSTLEIQRTEQGDSAMYLCASSVSGTGGASYGYTFGSGTRLTVV.

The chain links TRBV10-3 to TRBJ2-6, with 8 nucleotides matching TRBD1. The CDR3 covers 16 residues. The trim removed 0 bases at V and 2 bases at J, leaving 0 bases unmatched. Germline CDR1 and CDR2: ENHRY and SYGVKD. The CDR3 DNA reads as TGTGCCATCAGTGAGTCGGACAGGGCTGGGGCCAACGTCCTGACTTTC. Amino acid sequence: CAISESDRAGANVLTF.